A single sample is the source of the 21 T cell receptor beta chains below, sequenced in a study of blood T cell repertoires in COVID-19 (dated by TCRdb to 2020 to 2022). The library was generated by the immunoSEQ multiplex PCR assay. The clones in this table, taken by TCRdb from immuneACCESS, are in-frame only. Not every clone is retained; where verified, under half of the shortfall comes from an unresolved V gene, and the cause of the rest is unknown. In all, the sample holds 200,000 to 300,000 clones, and about 87% of those were seen once. The ten largest clones capture around 7.8% of the sample. The sequencing input was peripheral blood. The receptors stem from a human donor in a cohort sampled during active COVID-19.

The chain joins TRBV24-1 to TRBJ2-2; 9 bases map to TRBD1. Germline V gene lookup returns CDR1 KGHDR and CDR2 SFDVKD. CDR3 size: 16 residues. Trimming removed 2 bases from V and 2 bases from J; junction bases left unmatched: 2. The CDR3 region is CATSDYRGRNTGELFF. CDR3 bases: TGTGCCACCAGTGATTACAGGGGGCGAAACACCGGGGAGCTGTTTTTT.

The chain employs TRBV5-1 and TRBJ2-7; perhaps TRBD2 as D (5 bases). CDR1 and CDR2 from the germline V gene are SGHRS and YFSETQ. This CDR3 spans 16 amino acids. V gave up 2 bases and J gave up 2 bases, with 17 bases separating them. CDR3: CASSFTSGVGAYEQYF. DNA of the CDR3: TGCGCCAGCAGCTTCACCTCCGGGGTCGGGGCCTACGAGCAGTACTTC.

The genes are TRBV12-3 or TRBV12-4 and TRBJ1-1, with TRBD1 as a possible D gene (6 bases). The CDR3 covers 13 residues. Trimming stripped 5 bases from V and 6 bases from J, with 13 bases between. CDR3: CASSHGGGAEAFF. As DNA, the CDR3 is TGTGCCAGCAGTCACGGAGGGGGGGCTGAAGCTTTCTTT.

The chain recombines TRBV7-3 with TRBJ2-7, with TRBD1 matching 7 bases. The CDR3 length is 15 residues. In germline, CDR1 is SGHTA, CDR2 FQGTGA. The V and J ends lost 2 bases and 2 bases, in that order; junction bases with no gene match: 6. The CDR3 loop is CASSLEGAITYEQYF. The CDR3 DNA reads TGTGCCAGCAGCTTAGAGGGGGCGATCACCTACGAGCAGTACTTC. Complete variable domain (other parts from reference TRBV7-3 and TRBJ2-7): GAGVSQTPSNKVTEKGKYVELRCDPISGHTALYWYRQSLGQGPEFLIYFQGTGAADDSGLPNDRFFAVRPEGSVSTLKIQRTERGDSAVYLCASSLEGAITYEQYFGPGTRLTVT.

The chain employs TRBV28 and TRBJ2-2, with TRBD1 matching over 9 bases. Germline trimming cut 5 bases from V and 7 bases from J; bases unmatched to any gene: 8. This CDR3 has 15 residues. CDR1 MDHEN and CDR2 SYDVKM come from the germline V gene. The CDR3: CASSGYRGQIGELFF. The CDR3 DNA sequence: TGTGCCAGCAGTGGATACAGGGGGCAGATCGGGGAGCTGTTTTTT.

The V gene is TRBV18, the J gene TRBJ2-1, with 8 nucleotides matching TRBD1. J was trimmed by 7 bases and V by 5 bases; bases with no gene match: 22. From germline, CDR1 is KGHSH and CDR2 LQKENI. The CDR3 extends over 19 amino acids. The CDR3 region is CASSRSGPIGQGMRNEQFF. Here the CDR3 DNA reads TGTGCCAGCTCAAGGTCAGGACCGATAGGACAGGGTATGAGGAATGAGCAGTTCTTC. The full variable domain, completed using reference TRBV18 and TRBJ2-1, is NAGVMQNPRHLVRRRGQEARLRCSPMKGHSHVYWYRQLPEEGLKFMVYLQKENIIDESGMPKERFSAEFPKEGPSILRIQQVVRGDSAAYFCASSRSGPIGQGMRNEQFFGPGTRLTVL.

This clone was observed a handful of times. The chain couples TRBV28 to TRBJ1-2; TRBD1 aligns across 7 bases. Germline lookup yields CDR1 MDHEN and CDR2 SYDVKM. Losses at the gene ends were 6 bases for V and 8 bases for J; bases not matched to a gene: 12. The CDR3 length is 14 residues. The CDR3 region has the DNA TGTGCCAGCAGGAAAGGGGGCGGTGGAAAGGGCTACACCTTC. Amino acid sequence: CASRKGGGGKGYTF.

V and J are TRBV14 and TRBJ1-1; no reliable D call. V was trimmed by 0 bases and J by 0 bases, leaving 11 bases between them. The CDR3 is 16 amino acids. The germline gives CDR1 SGHDN, CDR2 FVKESK. The CDR3 DNA follows: TGTGCCAGCAGCCAAGACCATGGGGAGGTGAACACTGAAGCTTTCTTT. Protein product: CASSQDHGEVNTEAFF.

The rearrangement uses TRBV3-1 (or the pseudogene TRBV3-2) and TRBJ2-3; 12 bases map to TRBD2. V was clipped by 2 bases and J by 4 bases; unmatched bases: 10. CDR1 and CDR2 from the germline V gene are LGHDT and YNNKEL (reference sequence). CDR3 length: 18 amino acids. CDR3 nucleotide sequence: TGTGCCAGCAGCCAAAAGAAACTAGCGGGAGGAGGGGCAGATACGCAGTATTTT. This gives the protein CASSQKKLAGGGADTQYF.

The chain couples TRBV7-9 to TRBJ1-1; D gene uncertain. Germline CDR1 SEHNR, CDR2 FQNEAQ (reference sequence). Deletions cut 5 bases from V and 6 bases from J, with 16 bases between. The CDR3 consists of 14 residues. CDR3 coding DNA: TGTGCCAGCAGCCTCTGGGCCGCCCCCGCTGAAGCTTTCTTT. As protein: CASSLWAAPAEAFF. The whole variable domain, remainder taken from reference TRBV7-9 and TRBJ1-1, is DTGVSQNPRHKITKRGQNVTFRCDPISEHNRLYWYRQTLGQGPEFLTYFQNEAQLEKSRLLSDRFSAERPKGSFSTLEIQRTEQGDSAMYLCASSLWAAPAEAFFGQGTRLTVV.

This clone has only a few counts. This rearrangement joins TRBV6-6 to TRBJ2-5, with TRBD2 identical over 8 bases. Germline V gene lookup returns CDR1 MNHNY and CDR2 SVGAGI (reference sequence). CDR3 length: 15 amino acids. V trimming: 2 bases; J trimming: 0 bases; junction bases outside the gene matches: 2. DNA of the CDR3: TGTGCCAGCAGTTACGGCGGGGGGAACCAAGAGACCCAGTACTTC. Residues: CASSYGGGNQETQYF.

Here the CDR3 DNA reads TGCGCCAGCGGAGACCCGTCACACTCTAGGGAGACCCAGTACTTC. Amino acids: CASGDPSHSRETQYF. The chain joins TRBV5-1 to TRBJ2-5; no reliable D call. From germline, CDR1 is SGHRS and CDR2 YFSETQ. CDR3 length: 15 amino acids. V lost 7 bases and J 5 bases, leaving 21 bases between the germline ends.

V and J are TRBV3-1 (or the pseudogene TRBV3-2) and TRBJ2-5, with D tentatively TRBD2 (5 bases). With 0 bases removed from V and 3 bases from J, the gap between germline ends came to 8 bases. CDR1 is LGHDT and CDR2 is YNNKEL in the germline V gene (reference sequence). The CDR3 extends over 14 amino acids. CDR3 DNA sequence: TGTGCCAGCAGCCAAGAGAGAGCGGAAGAGACCCAGTACTTC. Its translation: CASSQERAEETQYF.

V gene TRBV19 combines with J gene TRBJ2-2, with TRBD1 matching over 7 bases. Germline loops: CDR1 LNHDA, CDR2 SQIVND (reference sequence). The CDR3 totals 14 residues. V shed 10 bases, J shed 4 bases, and the junction held 9 bases outside the gene matches. CDR3 sequence (DNA): TGTGCCACCTCGACAGGGAGTCTCACCGGGGAGCTGTTTTTT. Its protein product is CATSTGSLTGELFF.

In DNA, the CDR3 is TGTGCCAGCACTCGGGAGGGGGACAATGAGCAGTTCTTC. It is translated as CASTREGDNEQFF. The chain uses TRBV6-5 and TRBJ2-1; 8 bases align to TRBD2. CDR1 and CDR2 (germline): MNHEY, SVGAGI. The CDR3 spans 13 residues. With 7 bases clipped from V and 5 bases from J, the junction kept 4 bases outside the gene matches.

This chain connects TRBV28 to TRBJ2-1; 10 bases agree with TRBD1. V shed 5 bases, J shed 6 bases, and the junction held 4 bases outside the gene matches. The CDR3 has 14 residues. Germline CDR1 is MDHEN and CDR2 is SYDVKM. CDR3 DNA sequence: TGTGCCAGCAGTAAGACAGGGGGCTCCAATGAGCAGTTCTTC. Translation gives CASSKTGGSNEQFF.

J is TRBJ2-7 and V is TRBV27, with 7 bases fitting TRBD1. Germline V gene data show CDR1 as MNHEY and CDR2 as SMNVEV (reference sequence). The CDR3 is made up of 16 amino acids. Unmatched junction bases numbered 17, after V lost 5 bases and J lost 7 bases. CDR3 DNA sequence: TGTGCCAGCAGTATATACAGGGGTCCCGGCCGTTGGGAGCAGTACTTC. Its protein product is CASSIYRGPGRWEQYF.

This clone is a singleton in its sample. The rearrangement uses TRBV10-2 and TRBJ2-2; 14 bases fit TRBD2. The germline CDR1 and CDR2 sequences are WSHSY and SAAADI. V shed 6 bases and J 5 bases; nucleotides not matched to a gene: 2. The CDR3 is 15 residues long. CDR3 nucleotide sequence: TGCGCCAGCAGCGGGACTAGCGGGGGTACCGGGGAGCTGTTTTTT. Its translation is CASSGTSGGTGELFF.

This clone appeared a single time. The rearrangement uses TRBV5-4 and TRBJ2-2; 7 bases are shared with TRBD1. V shed 0 bases, J shed 0 bases, and the junction held 2 bases outside the gene matches. The germline V gene encodes CDR1 SGHNT and CDR2 YYREEE (reference sequence). The CDR3 is 16 residues long. This CDR3 reads CASSLGDRANTGELFF. In DNA form, the CDR3 reads TGTGCCAGCAGCTTGGGAGACAGGGCGAACACCGGGGAGCTGTTTTTT.

CDR3 bases: TGTGCCAGTAGTGAGTTACAGGGGACCTCAGATACGCAGTATTTT. Its translation: CASSELQGTSDTQYF. The chain couples TRBV19 to TRBJ2-3, with 7 bases fitting TRBD1. The germline CDR1 and CDR2 sequences are LNHDA and SQIVND (reference sequence). This CDR3 contains 15 residues. Trimming removed 5 bases from V and 4 bases from J; junction bases left unmatched: 9. Full variable domain (missing parts from reference TRBV19 and TRBJ2-3): DGGITQSPKYLFRKEGQNVTLSCEQNLNHDAMYWYRQDPGQGLRLIYYSQIVNDFQKGDIAEGYSVSREKKESFPLTVTSAQKNPTAFYLCASSELQGTSDTQYFGPGTRLTVL.

This clone was counted a single time. This rearrangement joins TRBV6-2 or TRBV6-3 to TRBJ1-1, with no clear D. The germline CDR1 and CDR2 sequences are MNHEY and SVGEGT. The CDR3 has 17 residues. V was clipped by 2 bases and J by 5 bases, with 21 bases between them. CDR3 loop: CASSYRREQRWGTEAFF. CDR3 DNA sequence: TGTGCCAGCAGTTACCGACGGGAGCAGAGGTGGGGTACTGAAGCTTTCTTT.